A selection of T cell receptor beta chains follows, all from one sample in a study of cytomegalovirus exposure and HLA in healthy donors. Here immunoSEQ multiplex PCR was the method, and the copy in TCRdb shows in-frame clones only, minus some. The sample lists 80,000 to 130,000 clones, 76% occurring once. Material: PBMCs. These receptors all come from a woman aged 50 to 60 in good health and CMV-seropositive. CDR3s include the opening cysteine and the closing phenylalanine or tryptophan. D genes are given only for firm matches. Rows give clone size only sometimes, using once, few, many, or a class for an expanded clone.

-,-,TRBV30,TRBJ2-7,TGTGCCTGGGGTACAGGTTCCGAGCAGTACTTC,CAWGTGSEQYF
TRBD1,-,TRBV5-1,TRBJ2-1,TGCGCCAGCAGCCCTGGACAGGGGGAAAGCAATGAGCAGTTCTTC,CASSPGQGESNEQFF
TRBD1,-,TRBV19,TRBJ1-4,TGTGCCAGTAGTACGGGGGGGACAGGGGGCAAGGAAAAACTGTTTTTT,CASSTGGTGGKEKLFF
-,few,TRBV28,TRBJ2-4,TGTGCCAGCAGTTTCATGGGGGGTTCGGGCATTCAGTACTTC,CASSFMGGSGIQYF
TRBD1,-,TRBV6-1,TRBJ1-2,TGTGCCAGCAGTACACCACCGGGACAGGGACTCTTC,CASSTPPGQGLF
-,-,TRBV6-1,TRBJ1-1,TGTGCCAGCACTCTAGTCCAGGGGAACACTGAAGCTTTCTTT,CASTLVQGNTEAFF
-,-,TRBV9,TRBJ1-5,TGTGCCAGCAGCGTAGGGGGACACTTCAATCAGCCCCAGCATTTT,CASSVGGHFNQPQHF
-,-,TRBV11-3,TRBJ2-1,TGTGCCAGCAGCTTAGTCGGTAGCTCCTACAATGAGCAGTTCTTC,CASSLVGSSYNEQFF
TRBD1,once,TRBV9,TRBJ2-2,TGTGCCAGCAGCGTAAACCAGGGGGCTTTCACCGGGGAGCTGTTTTTT,CASSVNQGAFTGELFF
TRBD1,-,TRBV9,TRBJ1-6,TGTGCCAGCAGCCCGGGAGGAGGACAGGGGCTTAATTCACCCCTCCACTTT,CASSPGGGQGLNSPLHF
TRBD1,few,TRBV5-8,TRBJ1-6,TGTGCCAGCAGCCAAGGACAGGGCAATTCACCCCTCCACTTT,CASSQGQGNSPLHF
TRBD1,-,TRBV5-1,TRBJ1-6,TGCGCCAGCAGCCATTTCAGGGGGCTCTATAATTCACCCCTCCACTTT,CASSHFRGLYNSPLHF
-,few,TRBV7-9,TRBJ2-2,TGTGCCAGCAGCTTACCCGGGATTGAAACCGGGGAGCTGTTTTTT,CASSLPGIETGELFF
TRBD2,few,TRBV9,TRBJ2-7,TGTGCCAGCAGCGGGAGCGGGAGGGCCTACGAGCAGTACTTC,CASSGSGRAYEQYF
-,-,TRBV6-1,TRBJ2-7,TGTGCCAGCAGTGAACTACCCTACGAGCAGTACTTC,CASSELPYEQYF
-,-,TRBV5-4,TRBJ2-3,TGTGCCAGCAGCCGAGGGTCCCCCACTTTGGATACGCAGTATTTT,CASSRGSPTLDTQYF
TRBD1,-,TRBV30,TRBJ2-2,TGTGCCTGGACGGACAGGGTGCCCGGGGAGCTGTTTTTT,CAWTDRVPGELFF
-,-,TRBV7-3,TRBJ2-2,TGTGCCAGCAGCTCCGGACAGACCACCGGGGAGCTGTTTTTT,CASSSGQTTGELFF
TRBD2,-,TRBV29-1,TRBJ2-7,TGCAGCGTTGCGACTAGCGGCAATTACGAGCAGTACTTC,CSVATSGNYEQYF
TRBD1,-,TRBV2,TRBJ1-2,TGTGCCAGCAGGGGACAGGGTTATGGCTACACCTTC,CASRGQGYGYTF
-,-,TRBV7-9,TRBJ2-7,TGTGCCAGCAGAGGTGAGGTCGAGCAGTACTTC,CASRGEVEQYF
TRBD1,once,TRBV7-9,TRBJ1-1,TGTGCCAGCAGCAGACAGTCAGGGGGCCGGACTGAAGCTTTCTTT,CASSRQSGGRTEAFF
-,-,TRBV30,TRBJ2-1,TGTGCCTTGACAGGTTTTAATGATGAGCAGTTCTTC,CALTGFNDEQFF
-,once,TRBV19,TRBJ2-1,TGTGCCAGTAGTGTGGGGGCCTCTGGCAATGAGCAGTTCTTC,CASSVGASGNEQFF
TRBD2,few,TRBV5-1,TRBJ2-1,TGCGCCAGCAGCTGGAAGCGGGAGGGATACAATGAGCAGTTCTTC,CASSWKREGYNEQFF
TRBD1,-,TRBV27,TRBJ1-5,TGTGCCAGCAGTCCGCGGGACAGGAGTAATCAGCCCCAGCATTTT,CASSPRDRSNQPQHF
-,-,TRBV14,TRBJ2-3,TGTGCCAGCAGCCGATATAAGACGGGGTTTAGCACAGATACGCAGTATTTT,CASSRYKTGFSTDTQYF
TRBD2,-,TRBV18,TRBJ2-1,TGTGCCAGCTCACCAAAGCGGGAGGGCCATGAGCAGTTCTTC,CASSPKREGHEQFF
TRBD2,-,TRBV27,TRBJ2-7,TGTGCCAGCAGCTTAACGACCAGCGGGATTGGCGAGCAGTACTTC,CASSLTTSGIGEQYF
TRBD2,-,TRBV5-1,TRBJ2-5,TGCGCCAGCAGCTTGGATGCGGCGGGGGGGGGCCAAGAGACCCAGTACTTC,CASSLDAAGGGQETQYF
-,few,TRBV5-6,TRBJ2-5,TGTGCCAGCAGCCTTGGAGGGGCGGGGAGGGAGACCCAGTACTTC,CASSLGGAGRETQYF
TRBD2,few,TRBV5-1,TRBJ2-5,TGCGCCAGCAGCTTGGTACTAGCGGGCCAAGAGACCCAGTACTTC,CASSLVLAGQETQYF
TRBD1,-,TRBV6-5,TRBJ1-6,TGTGCCAGCAGGATCCCCGGGACAGAGATATCACCCCTCCACTTT,CASRIPGTEISPLHF
-,-,TRBV18,TRBJ2-7,TGTGCCAGCTCAGACAGTTTCTACGAGCAGTACTTC,CASSDSFYEQYF
TRBD1,-,TRBV9,TRBJ2-1,TGTGCCAGCAGCGCAAGGGACAGCCCCTACAATGAGCAGTTCTTC,CASSARDSPYNEQFF
TRBD1,few,TRBV6-5,TRBJ1-2,TGTGCCAGCAGTTCCCCCGGGACAGGGAACGGCTACACCTTC,CASSSPGTGNGYTF
TRBD2,-,TRBV15,TRBJ2-1,TGTGCCACCAGCAGAAGCGGGGGGGGCTACAATGAGCAGTTCTTC,CATSRSGGGYNEQFF
TRBD1,-,TRBV29-1,TRBJ1-2,TGCAGCGTTGAGAAGGGGGCGTGGGGCTACACCTTC,CSVEKGAWGYTF
-,many,TRBV7-9,TRBJ1-1,TGTGCCAGCAGCTTAGCCCTCACTGAAGCTTTCTTT,CASSLALTEAFF
-,-,TRBV5-1,TRBJ2-7,TGCGCCAGCAGGGACAGCCCCTACGAGCAGTACTTC,CASRDSPYEQYF
-,-,TRBV7-2,TRBJ2-1,TGTGCCAGCAGCACAAGCTCCTACAATGAGCAGTTCTTC,CASSTSSYNEQFF
-,-,TRBV7-9,TRBJ1-1,TGTGCCAGCAGCCCCTCAGGCTTGAACACTGAAGCTTTCTTT,CASSPSGLNTEAFF